This TCR beta chain is from a study of PD-L1 blockade in urothelial cancer. Whole-study results and caveats: Lower pretreatment blood TCR clonality, under the median, predicted better survival, researchers reported.

V was shortened by 7 bases and J by 3 bases, with 19 bases between the two germline ends. CDR3 size: 15 residues. Germline V gene data show CDR1 as LNHDA and CDR2 as SQIVND (reference sequence). Worth noting for this clone: The antigen is not known.

Each patient's cancer was a locally advanced or metastatic urothelial carcinoma. The protocol was immunoSEQ multiplex PCR, while the TCRdb copy is restricted to in-frame clones and leaves out a portion. There are some 80,000 clones in the sample; 75% to 90% occur only once, and 5% to 6% lies in the top ten. The sequencing used PBMCs, collected around atezolizumab (anti-PD-L1) treatment. V and J are TRBV19 and TRBJ2-7; possible D gene TRBD1, 6 bases. The TCR originated in a woman aged 70-85 years with urothelial cancer. The CDR3 region is CASTPAGTRGYEQYF. As DNA, the CDR3 is TGTGCCAGTACGCCCGCCGGGACAAGGGGCTACGAGCAGTACTTC.